Listed below are T cell receptor beta chains from one sample, sequenced in a study of blood T cell repertoires in COVID-19. Sequenced by immunoSEQ multiplex PCR; TCRdb stores in-frame clones only, minus some. The sample yields over 250,000 clones, around 90% seen once. Sequencing input: PBMCs or T cells enriched from blood (not recorded which). The receptors stem from a woman in her thirties who had recovered from COVID-19. The conserved cysteine and the conserved F or W are not part of the CDR3 here. The order of the fields is CDR3 protein, J gene, V gene.

CDR3 protein: AWINKGGQSYNSPLH; J gene: TRBJ1-6; V gene: TRBV30
CDR3 protein: ASRRQQGSNDEQY; J gene: TRBJ2-7; V gene: TRBV27
CDR3 protein: ASSLDPRVNEQF; J gene: TRBJ2-1; V gene: TRBV11-2
CDR3 protein: ASSYRSLFGNEQF; J gene: TRBJ2-1; V gene: TRBV7-2
CDR3 protein: ASSSGQYEQY; J gene: TRBJ2-7; V gene: TRBV6-5
CDR3 protein: AISTGLAGVETQY; J gene: TRBJ2-5; V gene: TRBV10-3
CDR3 protein: ASSLAQGFSTGELF; J gene: TRBJ2-2; V gene: TRBV7-2
CDR3 protein: ASSSPSGTANYGYT; J gene: TRBJ1-2; V gene: TRBV2
CDR3 protein: ASSLTGEFSPLH; J gene: TRBJ1-6; V gene: TRBV16
CDR3 protein: ASSHRTVSGNTIY; J gene: TRBJ1-3; V gene: TRBV14
CDR3 protein: ASSLDGSGNTIY; J gene: TRBJ1-3; V gene: TRBV5-1
CDR3 protein: ASGETGNNSPLH; J gene: TRBJ1-6; V gene: TRBV6-5
CDR3 protein: ASSDWGTGGVNEQF; J gene: TRBJ2-1; V gene: TRBV2
CDR3 protein: ASSPKLGTPGANVLT; J gene: TRBJ2-6; V gene: TRBV3-1/TRBV3-2
CDR3 protein: ASPSLRTGGGEQF; J gene: TRBJ2-1; V gene: TRBV2
CDR3 protein: ASSLRSGGAPDTQY; J gene: TRBJ2-3; V gene: TRBV7-2
CDR3 protein: ASSLPPYGNTIY; J gene: TRBJ1-3; V gene: TRBV7-9
CDR3 protein: ASELSDRYYGYT; J gene: TRBJ1-2; V gene: TRBV11-3
CDR3 protein: ASSPGTDYSPLH; J gene: TRBJ1-6; V gene: TRBV4-1
CDR3 protein: ASADRVDFNNSPLH; J gene: TRBJ1-6; V gene: TRBV18
CDR3 protein: ASSLKEPYGYT; J gene: TRBJ1-2; V gene: TRBV6-2/TRBV6-3
CDR3 protein: ATSTSGRETQY; J gene: TRBJ2-5; V gene: TRBV15
CDR3 protein: ASSLGPGSNEQF; J gene: TRBJ2-1; V gene: TRBV11-3
CDR3 protein: SVLTGNSYEQY; J gene: TRBJ2-7; V gene: TRBV29-1
CDR3 protein: ATTPRQGDQPQH; J gene: TRBJ1-5; V gene: TRBV15
CDR3 protein: ASSFLSGTGVEKLF; J gene: TRBJ1-4; V gene: TRBV7-6
CDR3 protein: ASSLGSLAGGWETQY; J gene: TRBJ2-5; V gene: TRBV11-2
CDR3 protein: ASSEVPRRTEGFRAGYT; J gene: TRBJ1-2; V gene: TRBV6-1
CDR3 protein: ASSRTGTANQPQH; J gene: TRBJ1-5; V gene: TRBV4-1
CDR3 protein: ASSLGPPGSQETQY; J gene: TRBJ2-5; V gene: TRBV7-3
CDR3 protein: ASRHLAGTGGNDYGYT; J gene: TRBJ1-2; V gene: TRBV28
CDR3 protein: ASSLNPLGETQY; J gene: TRBJ2-5; V gene: TRBV27
CDR3 protein: SATRSQPQH; J gene: TRBJ1-5; V gene: TRBV20-1
CDR3 protein: ASSVSQGADEQY; J gene: TRBJ2-7; V gene: TRBV9
CDR3 protein: SVETGPNYNEQF; J gene: TRBJ2-1; V gene: TRBV29-1
CDR3 protein: ASSLGSGYEQY; J gene: TRBJ2-7; V gene: TRBV13
CDR3 protein: ASSPYREGDEQF; J gene: TRBJ2-1; V gene: TRBV18
CDR3 protein: SVRRENTEAF; J gene: TRBJ1-1; V gene: TRBV29-1
CDR3 protein: ASKPGASGEPQH; J gene: TRBJ1-5; V gene: TRBV19
CDR3 protein: ASSLAGGADEQY; J gene: TRBJ2-7; V gene: TRBV7-9
CDR3 protein: ASTQTGQRTGNTIY; J gene: TRBJ1-3; V gene: TRBV2
CDR3 protein: AISTSDRGLNSPLH; J gene: TRBJ1-6; V gene: TRBV10-3
CDR3 protein: ASHRAGTSYEQY; J gene: TRBJ2-7; V gene: TRBV6-5
CDR3 protein: ASSPVRQSMEQY; J gene: TRBJ2-7; V gene: TRBV18
CDR3 protein: ASTTGTGGSYEQY; J gene: TRBJ2-7; V gene: TRBV19
CDR3 protein: AISVGGGNTEAF; J gene: TRBJ1-1; V gene: TRBV10-3
CDR3 protein: ASRGPGNTIY; J gene: TRBJ1-3; V gene: TRBV2
CDR3 protein: ASRTGWEQY; J gene: TRBJ2-7; V gene: TRBV28
CDR3 protein: SVEDRFQGPGQGLYGYT; J gene: TRBJ1-2; V gene: TRBV29-1
CDR3 protein: ASTMTGLNEKLF; J gene: TRBJ1-4; V gene: TRBV19
CDR3 protein: ASLASGSSYEQY; J gene: TRBJ2-7; V gene: TRBV28